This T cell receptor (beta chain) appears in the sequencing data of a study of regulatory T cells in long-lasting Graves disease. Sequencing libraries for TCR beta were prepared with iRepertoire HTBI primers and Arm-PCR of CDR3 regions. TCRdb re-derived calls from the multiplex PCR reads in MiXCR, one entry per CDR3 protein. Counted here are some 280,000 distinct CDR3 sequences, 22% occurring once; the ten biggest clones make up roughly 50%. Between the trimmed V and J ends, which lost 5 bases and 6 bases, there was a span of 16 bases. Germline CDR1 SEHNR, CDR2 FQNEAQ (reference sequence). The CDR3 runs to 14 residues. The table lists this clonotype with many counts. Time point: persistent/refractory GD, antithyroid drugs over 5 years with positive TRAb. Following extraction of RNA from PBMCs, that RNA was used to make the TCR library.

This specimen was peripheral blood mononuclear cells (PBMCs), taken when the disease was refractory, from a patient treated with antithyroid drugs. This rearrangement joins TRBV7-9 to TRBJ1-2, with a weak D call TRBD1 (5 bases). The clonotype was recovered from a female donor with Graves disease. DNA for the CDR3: TGTGCCAGCAGCGCACGGGGGTTCGGCGATGGCTACACCTTC. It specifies CASSARGFGDGYTF.